This is a list of T cell receptor beta chains from one sample in a study of post-analysis software for immune sequencing data. One entry per CDR3 protein results from TCRdb running MiXCR on the PCR reads. The repertoire holds under 200,000 distinct CDR3 sequences, with under 40% as singletons. Sequencing used blood, obtained after autologous hematopoietic stem cell transplantation. These receptors came from a girl between 5 and 17 years old with multiple sclerosis. Each CDR3 is given with its conserved first and last residue. The order of the fields is D gene, V gene, J gene, clone size, CDR3 protein, CDR3 DNA. D genes are given only for firm matches. Only part of the rows carry a size: once, few, many, or a class if the clone is expanded.

D gene: .; V gene: TRBV11-2; J gene: TRBJ1-6; clone size: .; CDR3 protein: CASSLAVRGDSPLHF; CDR3 DNA: TGTGCCAGCAGCTTAGCGGTAAGGGGGGATTCACCCCTCCACTTT
D gene: .; V gene: TRBV20-1; J gene: TRBJ1-2; clone size: .; CDR3 protein: CSAKALTMRGDYGYTF; CDR3 DNA: TGCAGTGCTAAGGCCTTGACTATGAGGGGTGACTATGGCTACACCTTC
D gene: .; V gene: TRBV6-2/TRBV6-3; J gene: TRBJ2-1; clone size: .; CDR3 protein: CASSPGQEGYNEQFF; CDR3 DNA: TGTGCCAGCAGCCCCGGACAGGAGGGCTACAATGAGCAGTTCTTC
D gene: TRBD2; V gene: TRBV20-1; J gene: TRBJ2-1; clone size: .; CDR3 protein: CSARVSGRVLIYNEQFF; CDR3 DNA: TGCAGTGCTAGGGTTAGCGGGAGGGTCCTTATCTACAATGAGCAGTTCTTC
D gene: TRBD1; V gene: TRBV19; J gene: TRBJ2-7; clone size: .; CDR3 protein: CASSPGQGRAYEQYF; CDR3 DNA: TGTGCCAGTAGTCCTGGACAGGGGAGAGCCTACGAGCAGTACTTC
D gene: .; V gene: TRBV7-2; J gene: TRBJ2-1; clone size: few; CDR3 protein: CASSLVGMGIDEQFF; CDR3 DNA: TGTGCCAGCAGCTTAGTTGGTATGGGGATAGATGAGCAGTTCTTC
D gene: .; V gene: TRBV7-2; J gene: TRBJ1-5; clone size: .; CDR3 protein: CASSLATGDQPQHF; CDR3 DNA: TGTGCCAGCAGCTTAGCTACGGGTGATCAGCCCCAGCATTTT
D gene: .; V gene: TRBV28; J gene: TRBJ2-7; clone size: .; CDR3 protein: CASRTSNLKIEQYF; CDR3 DNA: TGTGCCAGCAGGACCTCCAATTTAAAAATCGAGCAGTACTTC
D gene: .; V gene: TRBV25-1; J gene: TRBJ1-5; clone size: few; CDR3 protein: CASSDEGFWQPQHF; CDR3 DNA: TGTGCCAGCAGTGATGAGGGTTTTTGGCAGCCCCAGCATTTT
D gene: .; V gene: TRBV20-1; J gene: TRBJ2-5; clone size: .; CDR3 protein: CSASRRSSGSVRRVQETQYF; CDR3 DNA: TGCAGTGCTAGCCGGCGGTCGTCGGGTTCAGTTCGTCGGGTCCAAGAGACCCAGTACTTC
D gene: TRBD2; V gene: TRBV20-1; J gene: TRBJ2-1; clone size: .; CDR3 protein: CSARDPWTSPHNEQFF; CDR3 DNA: TGCAGTGCTAGAGATCCCTGGACTAGCCCCCACAATGAGCAGTTCTTC
D gene: .; V gene: TRBV27; J gene: TRBJ2-6; clone size: few; CDR3 protein: CASSPWGRGDSGANVLTF; CDR3 DNA: TGTGCCAGCAGTCCGTGGGGACGGGGAGACTCTGGGGCCAACGTCCTGACTTTC
D gene: .; V gene: TRBV25-1; J gene: TRBJ2-7; clone size: .; CDR3 protein: CASSEGTGGAYEQYF; CDR3 DNA: TGTGCCAGCAGTGAAGGGACTGGCGGAGCTTACGAGCAGTACTTC
D gene: .; V gene: TRBV5-8; J gene: TRBJ1-1; clone size: .; CDR3 protein: CASSLARVNTEAFF; CDR3 DNA: TGTGCCAGCAGCTTGGCCAGGGTGAACACTGAAGCTTTCTTT
D gene: .; V gene: TRBV15; J gene: TRBJ2-7; clone size: .; CDR3 protein: CATSRSNRKDHEQYF; CDR3 DNA: TGTGCCACCAGCAGATCGAACAGGAAGGACCACGAGCAGTACTTC
D gene: TRBD1; V gene: TRBV18; J gene: TRBJ2-3; clone size: .; CDR3 protein: CASSPSWTGSTDTQYF; CDR3 DNA: TGTGCCAGCTCACCATCATGGACAGGGAGCACAGATACGCAGTATTTT
D gene: .; V gene: TRBV6-4; J gene: TRBJ2-3; clone size: .; CDR3 protein: CASSDGGIRTDTQYF; CDR3 DNA: TGTGCCAGCAGCGACGGGGGAATACGCACAGATACGCAGTATTTT
D gene: TRBD1; V gene: TRBV7-2; J gene: TRBJ2-1; clone size: .; CDR3 protein: CASSLMGQAPHEQFF; CDR3 DNA: TGTGCCAGCAGCCTTATGGGACAGGCCCCTCATGAGCAGTTCTTC
D gene: .; V gene: TRBV7-2; J gene: TRBJ1-1; clone size: .; CDR3 protein: CASSTTGLNTEAFF; CDR3 DNA: TGTGCCAGCAGCACGACAGGTTTGAACACTGAAGCTTTCTTT
D gene: .; V gene: TRBV11-2; J gene: TRBJ2-6; clone size: .; CDR3 protein: CASSPFGTPDSGANVPTF; CDR3 DNA: TGTGCCAGCAGCCCCTTTGGGACACCAGACTCTGGGGCCAACGTCCCGACTTTC
D gene: .; V gene: TRBV11-3; J gene: TRBJ2-7; clone size: .; CDR3 protein: CASSLRDSYEQYF; CDR3 DNA: TGTGCCAGCAGCTTACGAGACAGCTACGAGCAGTACTTC
D gene: .; V gene: TRBV27; J gene: TRBJ1-1; clone size: .; CDR3 protein: CASSLSIGGTEAFF; CDR3 DNA: TGTGCCAGCAGTTTATCGATAGGGGGAACTGAAGCTTTCTTT
D gene: .; V gene: TRBV6-1; J gene: TRBJ1-5; clone size: .; CDR3 protein: CASSDYTGNQPQHF; CDR3 DNA: TGTGCCAGCAGTGACTACACTGGCAATCAGCCCCAGCATTTT
D gene: .; V gene: TRBV9; J gene: TRBJ2-1; clone size: few; CDR3 protein: CASSPRAEGGNEQFF; CDR3 DNA: TGTGCCAGCAGCCCTAGAGCCGAAGGCGGTAATGAGCAGTTCTTC
D gene: TRBD2; V gene: TRBV27; J gene: TRBJ2-7; clone size: .; CDR3 protein: CASSLTGLAGLYEQYF; CDR3 DNA: TGTGCCAGCAGTTTAACCGGACTAGCGGGGTTATACGAGCAGTACTTC
D gene: TRBD2; V gene: TRBV5-1; J gene: TRBJ2-1; clone size: .; CDR3 protein: CASSWGGGPYNEQFF; CDR3 DNA: TGCGCCAGCAGCTGGGGGGGGGGACCCTACAATGAGCAGTTCTTC
D gene: .; V gene: TRBV12-3/TRBV12-4; J gene: TRBJ2-7; clone size: .; CDR3 protein: CASSFRGSYYEQYF; CDR3 DNA: TGTGCCAGCAGTTTCCGCGGGTCATACTACGAGCAGTACTTC
D gene: TRBD2; V gene: TRBV20-1; J gene: TRBJ2-1; clone size: few; CDR3 protein: CSARTSGTPWEQFF; CDR3 DNA: TGCAGTGCTAGGACTAGCGGGACTCCTTGGGAGCAGTTCTTC
D gene: .; V gene: TRBV27; J gene: TRBJ2-7; clone size: few; CDR3 protein: CASSPSPFGEQYF; CDR3 DNA: TGTGCCAGCAGTCCAAGCCCCTTCGGCGAGCAGTACTTC
D gene: .; V gene: TRBV6-6; J gene: TRBJ2-5; clone size: .; CDR3 protein: CASTTGEARGETQYF; CDR3 DNA: TGTGCCAGCACTACGGGGGAAGCGAGGGGAGAGACCCAGTACTTC
D gene: .; V gene: TRBV24-1; J gene: TRBJ2-3; clone size: few; CDR3 protein: CATSGDRSTDTQYF; CDR3 DNA: TGTGCCACCAGTGGGGACCGTAGCACAGATACGCAGTATTTT
D gene: TRBD2; V gene: TRBV29-1; J gene: TRBJ2-7; clone size: .; CDR3 protein: CSVGGSGSAYEQYF; CDR3 DNA: TGCAGCGTTGGGGGTAGCGGGAGTGCATACGAGCAGTACTTC
D gene: .; V gene: TRBV11-2; J gene: TRBJ2-6; clone size: few; CDR3 protein: CASSLMLGGANVLTF; CDR3 DNA: TGTGCCAGCAGCTTAATGTTGGGTGGGGCCAACGTCCTGACTTTC
D gene: .; V gene: TRBV24-1; J gene: TRBJ2-2; clone size: few; CDR3 protein: CATSTPAGMNTGELFF; CDR3 DNA: TGTGCCACCAGTACTCCCGCAGGTATGAACACCGGGGAGCTGTTTTTT
D gene: .; V gene: TRBV7-9; J gene: TRBJ1-2; clone size: .; CDR3 protein: CASSFSGREGYGYTF; CDR3 DNA: TGTGCCAGCAGCTTCTCTGGCAGGGAGGGCTATGGCTACACCTTC
D gene: .; V gene: TRBV12-3/TRBV12-4; J gene: TRBJ1-4; clone size: .; CDR3 protein: CASSLGSRGLEVKLFF; CDR3 DNA: TGTGCCAGCAGTTTAGGGAGTCGGGGGCTCGAGGTAAAACTGTTTTTT
D gene: TRBD1; V gene: TRBV20-1; J gene: TRBJ2-7; clone size: many; CDR3 protein: CSARSNRGQPYEQYF; CDR3 DNA: TGCAGTGCTAGAAGTAACAGGGGGCAGCCCTACGAGCAGTACTTC
D gene: .; V gene: TRBV6-2/TRBV6-3; J gene: TRBJ2-2; clone size: .; CDR3 protein: CASSYSQAGLSNTGELFF; CDR3 DNA: TGTGCCAGCAGTTACTCTCAGGCAGGGCTTTCGAACACCGGGGAGCTGTTTTTT
D gene: .; V gene: TRBV12-3/TRBV12-4; J gene: TRBJ1-1; clone size: .; CDR3 protein: CASSTRGGGNTEAFF; CDR3 DNA: TGTGCCAGCAGTACCCGGGGAGGGGGGAACACTGAAGCTTTCTTT
D gene: .; V gene: TRBV10-1; J gene: TRBJ2-1; clone size: many; CDR3 protein: CASSESTYNEQFF; CDR3 DNA: TGCGCCAGCAGTGAGTCGACGTACAATGAGCAGTTCTTC
D gene: .; V gene: TRBV6-2/TRBV6-3; J gene: TRBJ2-1; clone size: .; CDR3 protein: CASARQGPGWNEQFF; CDR3 DNA: TGTGCCAGCGCCCGCCAGGGTCCTGGTTGGAATGAGCAGTTCTTC
D gene: .; V gene: TRBV6-5; J gene: TRBJ2-3; clone size: .; CDR3 protein: CASSYRTTGGDTQYF; CDR3 DNA: TGTGCCAGCAGTTACCGGACGACCGGCGGGGATACGCAGTATTTT
D gene: TRBD1; V gene: TRBV6-1; J gene: TRBJ2-1; clone size: .; CDR3 protein: CASSAFGQGNENEQFF; CDR3 DNA: TGTGCCAGCAGTGCTTTCGGACAGGGCAATGAGAATGAGCAGTTCTTC
D gene: TRBD1; V gene: TRBV20-1; J gene: TRBJ2-3; clone size: few; CDR3 protein: CSARTGGGTGTDTQYF; CDR3 DNA: TGCAGTGCTCGGACAGGGGGAGGGACTGGCACAGATACGCAGTATTTT